One and the same sample provided the 27 T cell receptor beta chains below, sequenced in a study of OX40 agonist ivuxolimab in advanced cancers. Here immunoSEQ multiplex PCR was the method, and the copy in TCRdb shows in-frame clones only, minus some. The data contain some 50,000 clones, roughly nine tenths of them singletons. The input for sequencing was CD4+ or CD8+ T cells sorted from blood, taken in a trial of the OX40 agonist ivuxolimab. The receptors shown here come from an adult with an advanced solid tumor such as melanoma, head and neck, liver or kidney cancer.

V gene TRBV28 combines with J gene TRBJ1-5; D is undetermined. The CDR3 runs to 15 residues. With 2 bases removed from V and 0 bases from J, the gap between germline ends came to 8 bases. Per the germline V gene, CDR1 is MDHEN and CDR2 is SYDVKM. CDR3: CASSLEGFSNQPQHF. CDR3 sequence (DNA): TGTGCCAGCAGTTTAGAAGGATTTAGCAATCAGCCCCAGCATTTT.

The genes are TRBV14 and TRBJ2-3; D is unclear. V was cut by 1 base and J by 3 bases, with 11 bases left in between. CDR1 and CDR2 (germline): SGHDN, FVKESK. CDR3 length: 15 amino acids. In DNA, the CDR3 is TGTGCCAGCAGCCAAGCTTGGCGCAGAACAGATACGCAGTATTTT. Translation gives CASSQAWRRTDTQYF.

V gene TRBV6-4 combines with J gene TRBJ2-1; 11 nucleotides line up with TRBD2. Trimming at V came to 3 bases and at J to 4 bases, leaving 5 bases not matched to a gene. CDR1 is MRHNA and CDR2 is SNTAGT in the germline V gene. The CDR3 is made up of 16 amino acids. CDR3 nucleotide sequence: TGTGCCAGCAGTGATACGGGACTAGCGGAATACAATGAGCAGTTCTTC. Its protein is CASSDTGLAEYNEQFF.

The gene calls are TRBV9 and TRBJ1-2; D gene uncertain. The CDR3 contains 12 residues. Germline CDR1 SGDLS, CDR2 YYNGEE. Deletions cut 3 bases from V and 3 bases from J, with 6 bases between. CDR3 coding DNA: TGTGCCAGCAGCGCGGACGACTATGGCTACACCTTC. This codes for CASSADDYGYTF.

The chain has TRBV6-5 and TRBJ1-1, with 8 bases lining up with TRBD1. The CDR3 extends over 14 amino acids. V lost 7 bases, J lost 5 bases, and 9 bases stayed unmatched. Germline-derived CDR1 and CDR2 are MNHEY and SVGAGI. The CDR3 reads CASTRTGLRTEAFF. CDR3 in DNA: TGTGCCAGCACAAGGACAGGGCTAAGGACTGAAGCTTTCTTT.

This clone was seen a single time. J is TRBJ2-1 and V is TRBV19, with TRBD2 matching over 7 bases. The CDR3 contains 14 residues. From germline, CDR1 is LNHDA and CDR2 SQIVND (reference sequence). The trim removed 3 bases at V and 6 bases at J, leaving 5 bases unmatched. The CDR3 is CASSIPASGNEQFF. CDR3 DNA sequence: TGTGCCAGTAGTATTCCGGCTAGCGGCAATGAGCAGTTCTTC.

This chain joins TRBV29-1 and TRBJ2-2; 8 bases fit TRBD2. CDR1 and CDR2 (germline): SQVTM, ANQGSEA. The CDR3 has 18 residues. J gave up 4 bases and V 2 bases, and 15 bases lay outside the gene matches. The DNA for the CDR3 is TGCAGCGTTGAATGGGGCCTCAGGGGAAGCGGGGGCACCGGGGAGCTGTTTTTT. This sequence encodes CSVEWGLRGSGGTGELFF.

The gene calls are TRBV5-6 and TRBJ1-2; a possible D gene is TRBD1 (5 bases). The CDR3 runs 16 residues. V was shortened by 2 bases and J by 4 bases, with 18 bases between the two germline ends. From germline, CDR1 is SGHDT and CDR2 YYEEEE. The CDR3 region has the DNA TGTGCCAGCAGCTTTGGTAGGTGGCCAGGGAGCTATGGCTACACCTTC. Amino acids: CASSFGRWPGSYGYTF.

The gene calls are TRBV2 and TRBJ2-3; D might be TRBD2 (6 bases). Germline CDR1 SNHLY, CDR2 FYNNEI. CDR3 size: 17 residues. The V and J ends lost 4 bases and 2 bases respectively, with 19 bases between them. The CDR3 loop is CASSGSSAGRATDTQYF. The CDR3 DNA reads TGTGCCAGCAGTGGAAGTTCCGCGGGGCGTGCCACAGATACGCAGTATTTT.

This clone counts as medium-sized. The rearrangement links TRBV6-1 to TRBJ2-7, with D possibly being TRBD1 or TRBD2 (5 bases each). CDR1 and CDR2 (germline): MNHNS, SASEGT. The CDR3 has 15 amino acids. Deletions cut 6 bases from V and 2 bases from J, with 17 bases between. The CDR3 DNA reads as TGTGCCAGCAGCTCGGGATTCCAGGGTCCCTACGAGCAGTACTTC. The encoded protein is CASSSGFQGPYEQYF.

The rearrangement links TRBV19 to TRBJ1-3, with D unresolved. Trimming shortened V by 5 bases and J by 0 bases, and 14 bases separated the two germline ends. The CDR3 covers 16 residues. Germline V gene data show CDR1 as LNHDA and CDR2 as SQIVND (reference sequence). In DNA form, the CDR3 reads TGTGCCAGTAGTTGGCCGGACGGTTACTCTGGAAACACCATATATTTT. It yields the protein CASSWPDGYSGNTIYF.

This clone was observed a handful of times. V is TRBV19 and J is TRBJ1-1; the D is unclear. This CDR3 spans 11 amino acids. V gave up 7 bases and J gave up 4 bases, with 7 bases separating them. Per germline, CDR1 LNHDA and CDR2 SQIVND (reference sequence). CDR3 in DNA: TGTGCCAGTATAAGATTCACTGAAGCTTTCTTT. Protein sequence: CASIRFTEAFF.

The chain combines TRBV6-5 with TRBJ1-4; D unresolved. The CDR3 is 14 residues long. Looked up from germline, CDR1 is MNHEY and CDR2 is SVGAGI. V was cut by 4 bases and J by 5 bases, with 11 bases left in between. This chain's CDR3 is CASSSYLGNEKLFF. DNA for the CDR3: TGTGCCAGCAGTTCATATTTAGGGAATGAAAAACTGTTTTTT.

This chain uses TRBV5-4 with TRBJ2-7, with D unresolved. CDR3 length: 12 residues. V lost 4 bases and J lost 6, with 11 bases in between. Germline values: CDR1 SGHNT, CDR2 YYREEE (reference sequence). CDR3 nucleotides: TGTGCCAGCAGCCTGGAAACGGGCGAGCAGTACGTC. Amino acids: CASSLETGEQYV.

The chain joins TRBV10-3 to TRBJ2-2; D call uncertain. The V gene lost 10 bases and the J gene lost 3 bases, with 15 bases spanning the gap. CDR3 length: 14 residues. CDR1 and CDR2 (germline): ENHRY, SYGVKD. The CDR3 protein is CATTDSMHTGELFF. The DNA for the CDR3 is TGTGCCACCACAGATTCGATGCACACCGGGGAGCTGTTTTTT.

The chain employs TRBV19 and TRBJ1-1; D is possibly TRBD1 (6 bases). Trimming took off 5 bases at V and 4 bases at J, with 14 bases between the two ends. Germline V gene lookup returns CDR1 LNHDA and CDR2 SQIVND (reference sequence). This CDR3 comprises 14 residues. DNA for the CDR3: TGTGCCAGTAGTCTTACTTCGGGGGCCACTGAAGCTTTCTTT. Translated, it gives CASSLTSGATEAFF.

The V and J genes are TRBV7-9 and TRBJ1-3; no clear D gene. Germline-derived CDR1 and CDR2 are SEHNR and FQNEAQ (reference sequence). V lost 5 bases and J 7 bases, leaving 15 bases between the germline ends. The length of the CDR3 is 14 residues. The CDR3 DNA reads as TGTGCCAGCAGCGTTAGTTATTTGGGGAACACCATATATTTT. This sequence encodes CASSVSYLGNTIYF.

This chain joins TRBV27 and TRBJ2-7, with 7 bases fitting TRBD1. The V segment lost 4 bases and the J segment 10 bases; nucleotides outside the gene matches: 7. CDR1 MNHEY and CDR2 SMNVEV come from the germline V gene (reference sequence). This CDR3 has 12 amino acids. CDR3 in amino acids: CASSYTGAEQYF. The CDR3 DNA reads as TGTGCCAGCAGTTACACAGGGGCCGAACAGTACTTC.

As DNA, the CDR3 is TGTGCCAGCAGTTTCCCGGGAAGCACAGATACGCAGTATTTT. Its translation is CASSFPGSTDTQYF. The V and J genes are TRBV28 and TRBJ2-3, with D maybe TRBD2 (5 bases). V was cut by 3 bases and J by 0 bases, with 7 bases left in between. CDR3 length: 14 residues. Germline CDR1 reads MDHEN; CDR2 reads SYDVKM.

This clone was observed a few times. The chain employs TRBV4-1 and TRBJ1-3; D gene unclear. Germline V gene sequence: CDR1 MGHRA, CDR2 YSYEKL. Trimming took 4 bases from V and 4 from J, leaving 8 bases between them. The CDR3 spans 13 residues. CDR3 DNA: TGCGCCAGCAGCCTTGAATTCGGAAACACCATATATTTT. Translating it yields CASSLEFGNTIYF.

J is TRBJ2-1 and V is TRBV27, with 8 bases that match TRBD2. CDR1 is MNHEY, CDR2 SMNVEV, per germline (reference sequence). Losses at the gene ends were 3 bases for V and 3 bases for J; bases not matched to a gene: 4. This CDR3 comprises 15 residues. In DNA form, the CDR3 reads TGTGCCAGCAGTTTCTCTAGCGGGTACTACAATGAGCAGTTCTTC. It codes for CASSFSSGYYNEQFF.

With regard to this clone: An end of the junction does not agree with germline; a read error may underlie this. The J gene is TRBJ1-6, the V gene TRBV7-7; 7 bases map to TRBD1. Germline values: CDR1 SSHAT, CDR2 FNYEAQ (reference sequence). The CDR3 is made up of 14 amino acids. CDR3 nucleotide sequence: TGTGCTAGCAGCCCAGGGGGGTATAATTCACCCCTCCACTTT. Translating gives CASSPGGYNSPLHF.

The chain combines TRBV11-2 with TRBJ1-4; 7 positions agree with TRBD1. Per the germline V gene, CDR1 is SGHAT and CDR2 is FQNNGV. This CDR3 spans 16 amino acids. Germline trimming cut 3 bases from V and 8 bases from J; bases unmatched to any gene: 12. This CDR3 reads CASSFTPGQRGEKLFF. The CDR3 coding sequence is TGTGCCAGCAGCTTTACTCCGGGACAGAGAGGGGAAAAACTGTTTTTT.

This rearrangement joins TRBV9 to TRBJ1-1; D may be TRBD1 (5 bases). The CDR3 runs to 12 residues. V was trimmed by 8 bases and J by 5 bases, leaving 13 bases between them. Per the germline V gene, CDR1 is SGDLS and CDR2 is YYNGEE. The CDR3 nucleotides read TGTGCCAGTCAGGGAGGAGGGACTGAAGCTTTCTTT. Protein: CASQGGGTEAFF.

The gene calls are TRBV6-6 and TRBJ2-5, with TRBD1 as a possible D gene (6 bases). The CDR3 is made up of 16 amino acids. Trimming shortened V by 6 bases and J by 3 bases, and 20 bases separated the two germline ends. Looked up from germline, CDR1 is MNHNY and CDR2 is SVGAGI (reference sequence). The CDR3 protein is CASRSRQGFVEETQYF. The CDR3 DNA sequence: TGTGCCAGCAGATCTCGCCAGGGGTTTGTAGAAGAGACCCAGTACTTC.

This clone was seen just once. The gene calls are TRBV5-4 and TRBJ1-1, with TRBD1 identical over 7 bases. Germline V gene sequence: CDR1 SGHNT, CDR2 YYREEE (reference sequence). The ends lost 4 bases at V and 8 bases at J; junction bases unmatched: 11. This CDR3 has 14 amino acids. The CDR3 loop is CASSQLAGGGEAFF. In DNA, the CDR3 is TGTGCCAGCAGCCAACTTGCAGGGGGTGGGGAAGCTTTCTTT.

The CDR3: CASSQGLAGPPGQFF. The CDR3 DNA reads TGTGCCAGCAGCCAGGGACTAGCGGGGCCCCCAGGGCAGTTCTTC. This rearrangement joins TRBV13 to TRBJ2-1, with TRBD2 identical over 13 bases. Per the germline V gene, CDR1 is PRHDT and CDR2 is FYEKMQ (reference sequence). The CDR3 is made up of 15 amino acids. V was pared by 5 bases and J by 12 bases, with 10 bases of the junction left unmatched.